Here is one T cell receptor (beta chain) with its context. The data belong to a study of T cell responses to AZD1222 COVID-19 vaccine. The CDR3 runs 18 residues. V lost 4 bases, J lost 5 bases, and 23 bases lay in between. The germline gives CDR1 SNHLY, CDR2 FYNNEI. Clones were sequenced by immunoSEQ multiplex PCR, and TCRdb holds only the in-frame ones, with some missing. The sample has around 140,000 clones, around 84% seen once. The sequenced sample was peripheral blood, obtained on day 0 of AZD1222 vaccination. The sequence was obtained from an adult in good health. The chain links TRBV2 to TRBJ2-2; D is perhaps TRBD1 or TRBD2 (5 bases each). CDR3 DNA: TGTGCCAGCAGTGTAATGGGGGATCCCTATGATGGGACCGGGGAGCTGTTTTTT. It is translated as CASSVMGDPYDGTGELFF.